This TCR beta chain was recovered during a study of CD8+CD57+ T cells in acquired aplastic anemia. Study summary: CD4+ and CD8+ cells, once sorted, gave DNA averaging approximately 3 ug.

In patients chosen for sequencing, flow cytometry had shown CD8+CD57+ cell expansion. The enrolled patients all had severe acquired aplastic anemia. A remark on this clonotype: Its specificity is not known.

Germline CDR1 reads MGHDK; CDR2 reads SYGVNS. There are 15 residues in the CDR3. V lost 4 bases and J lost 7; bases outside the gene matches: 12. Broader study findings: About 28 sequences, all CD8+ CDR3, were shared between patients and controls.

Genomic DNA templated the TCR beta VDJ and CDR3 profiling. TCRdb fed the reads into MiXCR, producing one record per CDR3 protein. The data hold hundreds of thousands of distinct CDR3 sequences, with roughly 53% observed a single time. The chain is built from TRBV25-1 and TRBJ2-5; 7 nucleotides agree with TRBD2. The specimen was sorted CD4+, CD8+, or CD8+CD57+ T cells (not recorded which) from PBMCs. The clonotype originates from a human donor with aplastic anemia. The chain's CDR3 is CASSALGGELGTQYF. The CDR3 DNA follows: TGTGCCAGCAGTGCGCTGGGGGGGGAGCTGGGGACCCAGTACTTC.